The 17 T cell receptor beta chains given below trace back to one sample, sequenced in a study of T-cell reconstitution after alpha-beta-depleted transplantation in children (TCRdb year 2016). The library was generated by PCR. The sequencer was an Illumina HiSeq 2500. TCR library preparation used molecular barcoding, with unique molecular identifiers applied to normalize quantification of the TCRbeta repertoire. In TCRdb, the public reads were trimmed at Q25 with fastp and aligned with MiXCR, with productive beta chains retained. A single entry per CDR3 protein holds the most common genes and DNA from its merged rows. The table for this sample lists hundreds of thousands of distinct CDR3 sequences; roughly 15% of them were counted only once. The ten largest clonotypes hold about 1.1% of the sample. The specimen was PBMCs from the stem cell graft donor, collected from the stem cell graft. The receptors here all came from a human donor who donated a stem cell graft to a child with acute myeloid leukemia.

This clonotype came up many times. This chain links TRBV12-5 with TRBJ2-1; D is perhaps TRBD1 (6 bases). V was cut by 2 bases and J by 3 bases, with 17 bases left in between. Germline V lookup: CDR1 LGHNT, CDR2 FRNRAP. The CDR3 covers 17 residues. For the CDR3, the DNA is TGTGCTAGTGGTTTGTACCTGACGACAGGTTACTACAATGAGCAGTTCTTC. It translates to CASGLYLTTGYYNEQFF.

The sample holds many counts of this clonotype. The chain has TRBV10-3 and TRBJ2-1; a weak D match, TRBD1 (5 bases). The CDR3 consists of 14 residues. The germline gives CDR1 ENHRY, CDR2 SYGVKD. Trimming took off 2 bases at V and 6 bases at J, with 11 bases between the two ends. The CDR3 coding sequence is TGTGCCATCAGTGAGGGATACAGGCTCAATGAGCAGTTCTTC. Its protein is CAISEGYRLNEQFF.

The chain carries TRBV20-1 and TRBJ1-1; D is perhaps TRBD1 (6 bases). The CDR3 consists of 14 residues. In germline, CDR1 is DFQATT, CDR2 SNEGSKA (reference sequence). Deletions cut 8 bases from V and 0 bases from J, with 16 bases between. DNA for the CDR3: TGCAGTTCCAAACAGGGTTCACTGAACACTGAAGCTTTCTTT. This encodes CSSKQGSLNTEAFF.

This chain joins TRBV6-5 and TRBJ1-2; D call uncertain. The CDR3 length is 15 residues. Trimming took 2 bases from V and 6 from J, leaving 16 bases between them. In germline, CDR1 is MNHEY, CDR2 SVGAGI. The CDR3 DNA reads as TGTGCCAGCAGTTACCCCTCCACAGTCTTTGATGGCTACACCTTC. It translates to CASSYPSTVFDGYTF.

This clonotype showed up just a few times. The DNA of the CDR3 is TGTGCCAGCACCCGAAGGGAGACCCAGTACTTC. Its protein product is CASTRRETQYF. The chain has TRBV28 and TRBJ2-5; unclear D gene. From germline, CDR1 is MDHEN and CDR2 SYDVKM. The germline V and J ends were trimmed by 7 bases and 5 bases, with 8 bases remaining between them. This CDR3 comprises 11 residues. The whole variable domain, remainder taken from reference TRBV28 and TRBJ2-5, is DVKVTQSSRYLVKRTGEKVFLECVQDMDHENMFWYRQDPGLGLRLIYFSYDVKMKEKGDIPEGYSVSREKKERFSLILESASTNQTSMYLCASTRRETQYFGPGTRLLVL.

This rearrangement joins TRBV5-1 to TRBJ1-2, with TRBD1 matching over 7 bases. The CDR3 spans 15 residues. With 4 bases clipped from V and 4 bases from J, the junction kept 10 bases outside the gene matches. The germline V gene encodes CDR1 SGHRS and CDR2 YFSETQ. The CDR3 region is CASSLTETGIYGYTF. CDR3 sequence (DNA): TGCGCCAGCAGCCTGACCGAGACAGGGATCTATGGCTACACCTTC.

This clonotype was picked up a small number of times. The chain couples TRBV7-2 to TRBJ1-2; tentatively, D is TRBD1 (5 bases). The germline gives CDR1 SGHTA, CDR2 FQGNSA. V was shortened by 5 bases and J by 3 bases, with 7 bases between the two germline ends. The CDR3 is 12 residues long. For the CDR3, the DNA is TGTGCCAGCAGCGGGGCAGACTATGGCTACACCTTC. It yields the protein CASSGADYGYTF.

This clonotype has at least ten counts. The chain links TRBV20-1 to TRBJ1-5, with D unresolved. V shed 5 bases and J shed 3 bases, with 11 bases lying between them. The CDR3 is 13 residues long. CDR1 is DFQATT and CDR2 is SNEGSKA in the germline V gene (reference sequence). CDR3: CSASNVPNQPQHF. DNA of the CDR3: TGCAGTGCTTCCAACGTTCCCAATCAGCCCCAGCATTTT.

This chain links TRBV5-1 with TRBJ2-3; possibly TRBD1 for D (5 bases). CDR1 and CDR2 from the germline V gene are SGHRS and YFSETQ. This CDR3 has 18 amino acids. Trimming stripped 2 bases from V and 0 bases from J, with 19 bases between. CDR3 sequence reads: CASSLLGELAPSTDTQYF. The DNA of the CDR3 is TGCGCCAGCAGCTTATTAGGGGAATTAGCTCCAAGCACAGATACGCAGTATTTT. The complete variable domain, with remaining parts taken from reference TRBV5-1 and TRBJ2-3, reads KAGVTQTPRYLIKTRGQQVTLSCSPISGHRSVSWYQQTPGQGLQFLFEYFSETQRNKGNFPGRFSGRQFSNSRSEMNVSTLELGDSALYLCASSLLGELAPSTDTQYFGPGTRLTVL.

There are a few counts of this clonotype. J is TRBJ2-3 and V is TRBV25-1; D remains ambiguous. The V end was cut by 6 bases, the J end by 1 base, with 14 bases between. The CDR3 has 15 amino acids. Germline V lookup: CDR1 MGHDK, CDR2 SYGVNS. CDR3 residues: CASRSRTKGTDTQYF. CDR3 bases: TGTGCCAGCAGGTCCCGGACGAAAGGCACAGATACGCAGTATTTT.

The gene calls are TRBV4-1 and TRBJ2-7; the D gene is possibly TRBD2 (6 bases). Germline CDR1 MGHRA, CDR2 YSYEKL. CDR3 length: 15 residues. Trimming removed 3 bases from V and 1 base from J, with 13 bases in between. Written as DNA, the CDR3 is TGCGCCAGCAGCCACGGACGCGGAGGGTCCTACGAGCAGTACTTC. Protein sequence: CASSHGRGGSYEQYF.

The chain joins TRBV12-3 or TRBV12-4 to TRBJ2-3; TRBD2 aligns across 11 bases. The CDR3 consists of 15 residues. The V gene end was trimmed by 7 bases and the J gene end by 6 bases; junction bases not matched to a gene: 9. The CDR3 spells CASTFVAGGSDTQYF. In DNA form, the CDR3 reads TGTGCCAGCACCTTTGTAGCGGGGGGGTCGGATACGCAGTATTTT.

This clonotype appeared many times. The J gene is TRBJ2-4, the V gene TRBV12-3 or TRBV12-4; D perhaps matches TRBD1 (5 bases). V was shortened by 6 bases and J by 12 bases, with 12 bases between the two germline ends. This CDR3 has 11 residues. This CDR3 is CASRGPGGQYF. The CDR3 coding sequence is TGTGCCAGCAGGGGGCCGGGTGGTCAGTACTTC.

This clonotype was observed many times. This sequence joins TRBV20-1 and TRBJ2-3; 11 bases line up with TRBD2. This CDR3 is 14 amino acids long. V lost 5 bases, J lost 5 bases, and 6 bases stayed unmatched. In germline, CDR1 is DFQATT, CDR2 SNEGSKA (reference sequence). CDR3 sequence reads: CSALAGGRGDTQYF. DNA for the CDR3: TGCAGTGCTTTAGCGGGGGGGCGGGGAGATACGCAGTATTTT.

This clonotype came up many times. The junction does not match germline at one end; this may be a read error. This chain uses TRBV5-1 with TRBJ2-1, with D possibly being TRBD2 (7 bases). This CDR3 has 14 residues. From germline, CDR1 is SGHRS and CDR2 YFSETQ. The chain's CDR3 is CASSLGGGYNEQFF. Written as DNA, the CDR3 is TGTGCCAGCAGCTTGGGAGGGGGCTACAATGAGCAGTTCTTC.

This clonotype was seen ten or more times. The V and J genes are TRBV29-1 and TRBJ2-1; the D gene is possibly TRBD1 (6 bases). The CDR3 covers 15 residues. The V end was cut by 5 bases, the J end by 4 bases, with 18 bases between. The V gene's germline CDR1 is SQVTM and CDR2 ANQGSEA. Written as DNA, the CDR3 is TGCAGCGTTTTAGGGCAGGGGTACAGTTACAATGAGCAGTTCTTC. Its translation is CSVLGQGYSYNEQFF.

At least ten counts were recorded for this clonotype. This chain joins TRBV5-6 and TRBJ2-2; D remains unclear. The CDR3 covers 14 residues. Germline V gives CDR1 SGHDT, CDR2 YYEEEE. Between the trimmed V and J ends, which lost 3 bases and 1 base, there was a span of 7 bases. The CDR3 here is CASSSLQNTGELFF. Here the CDR3 DNA reads TGTGCCAGCAGCTCCTTACAGAACACCGGGGAGCTGTTTTTT.